This T cell receptor beta chain is drawn from a study of CD8 T cells in Susac syndrome. RNA, at about 0.45 to 1 ug, was reverse transcribed with random hexamers. TCRdb reprocessed the immunoSEQ multiplex PCR reads via MiXCR and lists one record per CDR3 protein. The table shows some 300,000 distinct CDR3 sequences, with approximately 85% occurring only once. In blood CD8+ and CD4+ T cells, TCR beta underwent sequencing. Stable or active relapsing-remitting multiple sclerosis, untreated and meeting revised McDonald criteria, defined the controls. The ends lost 4 bases at V and 0 bases at J; junction bases unmatched: 2. This CDR3 spans 14 amino acids.

V gene TRBV12-3 or TRBV12-4 combines with J gene TRBJ1-1; 7 bases are shared with TRBD1. The origin of this receptor is a human donor with multiple sclerosis. Sequenced: CD8+ T cells from PBMCs. DNA for the CDR3: TGTGCCAGCAGTTGGGACAGTATGAACACTGAAGCTTTCTTT. Translated: CASSWDSMNTEAFF.